This TCR beta chain was captured in a study of blood T cell repertoires in COVID-19. Overall study: Both acute and convalescent COVID-19 samples were obtained from the United States, Italy and Spain.

V lost 4 bases and J 7 bases, leaving 17 bases between the germline ends. This CDR3 has 14 residues. CDR1 and CDR2 from the germline V gene are MNHEY and SVGEGT. Authors' processing steps: How many nucleated cells were present was estimated from reference gene primer amplification. Repertoires were generated with immunoSEQ multiplex PCR, while TCRdb's copy carries only in-frame clones and drops some. V and J calls and clone size are those listed in that table; D and trimming were worked out from the DNA. Among under 450,000 clones listed, approximately 90% were seen once. Sequencing used PBMCs or T cells enriched from blood (not recorded which). The TCR was taken from a woman between 35 and 50 years old who had been exposed to COVID-19. This sequence joins TRBV6-2 or TRBV6-3 and TRBJ2-7; D unresolved. In DNA, the CDR3 is TGTGCCAGCAGTTCGACACGGTACGGTATAGAGCAGTACTTC. Translation gives CASSSTRYGIEQYF.